This T cell receptor (beta chain) was documented in a study of shared clonotypes between healthy human individuals. This CDR3 has 15 residues. Trimming took off 1 base at V and 0 bases at J, with 11 bases between the two ends. Germline V gene sequence: CDR1 SGHRS, CDR2 YFSETQ. Data came from immunoSEQ multiplex PCR; TCRdb stores just in-frame clones and leaves some out. This sample has 550,000 to 700,000 clones, with around 73% found just once. For this clone: The sample contains more than one DNA sequence encoding this CDR3.

The origin of this receptor is a woman between 25 and 40 years old in good health. Material: memory CD4+ T cells sorted from blood. Subset of the sample: CD45RA-negative fraction. The chain recombines TRBV5-1 with TRBJ2-7; no clear D gene. The CDR3 here is CASSLSGKSSYEQYF. In DNA, the CDR3 is TGCGCCAGCAGCTTGTCGGGCAAGAGCTCCTACGAGCAGTACTTC.